This TCR beta chain was recorded in a study of cytomegalovirus exposure and HLA in healthy donors. V trimming: 1 base; J trimming: 14 bases; junction bases outside the gene matches: 11. CDR3 length: 16 residues. CDR1 and CDR2 (germline): SEHNR, FQNEAQ (reference sequence). Primers: 60 Vbeta forward and 13 Jbeta reverse. Assay: immunoSEQ multiplex PCR; the TCRdb copy retains only in-frame clones and omits some. The sample includes approximately 170,000 clones, about three quarters of them seen just once. Points from the study as a whole: Researchers reported in a later analysis that common viral pathogens appeared linked to several top clusters. In a later analysis, at a false discovery rate of 0.05, fewer than 20,000 TCR beta sequences were associated with HLA alleles. More clonal expansion characterized HLA-associated TCR beta chains than equally common others in a later analysis. Most of the CMV-associated TCR beta chains (in a later analysis) appeared to be HLA-restricted.

This clone was detected only a few times. The antigen is not known. The sequencing input was PBMCs. This TCR came from a man aged 18 to 30 in good health and CMV-seropositive. J is TRBJ1-6 and V is TRBV7-9; 10 bases line up with TRBD1. The CDR3 loop reads CASSLGRDRGDLALHF. CDR3 sequence (DNA): TGTGCCAGCAGCTTAGGAAGGGACAGGGGCGACCTGGCCCTCCACTTT. Complete variable domain (other parts from reference TRBV7-9 and TRBJ1-6): DTGVSQNPRHKITKRGQNVTFRCDPISEHNRLYWYRQTLGQGPEFLTYFQNEAQLEKSRLLSDRFSAERPKGSFSTLEIQRTEQGDSAMYLCASSLGRDRGDLALHFGNGTRLTVT.